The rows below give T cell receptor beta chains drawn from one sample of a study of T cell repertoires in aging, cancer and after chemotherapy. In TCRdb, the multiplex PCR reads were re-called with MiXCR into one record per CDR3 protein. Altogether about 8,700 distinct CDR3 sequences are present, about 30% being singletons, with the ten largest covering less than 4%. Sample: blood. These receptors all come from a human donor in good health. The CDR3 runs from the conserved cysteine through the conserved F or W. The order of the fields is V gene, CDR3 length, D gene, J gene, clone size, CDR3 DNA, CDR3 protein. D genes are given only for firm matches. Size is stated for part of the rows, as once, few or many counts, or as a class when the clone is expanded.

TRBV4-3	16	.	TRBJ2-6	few	TGCGCCAGCAGCCAAGAGTTGGGGTCTGGGGCCAACGTCCTGACTTTC	CASSQELGSGANVLTF
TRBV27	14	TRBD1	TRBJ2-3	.	TGTGCCAGCACTCGGACAGGGGGTGGGGATACGCAGTATTTT	CASTRTGGGDTQYF
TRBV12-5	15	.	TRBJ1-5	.	TGTGCTAGTGGTTTGGTACGGGGGAAGTGGGGGCCCCAGCATTTT	CASGLVRGKWGPQHF
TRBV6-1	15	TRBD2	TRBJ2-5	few	TGTGCCAGCAGGTCGCGGGAGTCGGGTTGGGAGACCCAGTACTTC	CASRSRESGWETQYF
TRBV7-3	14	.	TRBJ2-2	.	TGTGCCAGCAGCTTAGGGGGCGGGACCGGGGAGCTGTTTTTT	CASSLGGGTGELFF
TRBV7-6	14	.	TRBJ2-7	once	TGTGCCAGCAGCACGGGACCTAGCTCCTACGAGCAGTACTTC	CASSTGPSSYEQYF
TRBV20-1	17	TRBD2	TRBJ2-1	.	TGCAGTGCTAGAGAGGGGACTAGCGGGGTCCTGTACAATGAGCAGTTCTTC	CSAREGTSGVLYNEQFF
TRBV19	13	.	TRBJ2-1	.	TGTGCCAGTAGTATACGAAGGGATAGCGAGCAGTTCTTC	CASSIRRDSEQFF
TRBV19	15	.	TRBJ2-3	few	TGTGCCAGTAGTCTCGCCGACAGTAAGCCCCATACGCAGTATTTT	CASSLADSKPHTQYF
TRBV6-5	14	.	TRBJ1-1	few	TGTGCCAGCAGCCCGGACACTTGGAACACTGAAGCTTTCTTT	CASSPDTWNTEAFF
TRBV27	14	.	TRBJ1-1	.	TGTGCCAGCAGCGGACAGCCCATGAACACTGAAGCTTTCTTT	CASSGQPMNTEAFF
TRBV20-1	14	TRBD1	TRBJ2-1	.	TGCAGTTTACCCCTGGACAGGGGAGTAAAGGAGCAGTTCTTC	CSLPLDRGVKEQFF
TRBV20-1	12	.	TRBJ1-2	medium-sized	TGCAGTGCTCGAGGGGGGGGAGTAGGCTACACCTTC	CSARGGGVGYTF
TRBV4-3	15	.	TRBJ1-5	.	TGTGCCAGCAGCCAAGTCTTGACAAGCAATCAGCCCCAGCATTTT	CASSQVLTSNQPQHF
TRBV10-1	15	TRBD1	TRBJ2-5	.	TGCGCCAGCAGTGAGTCCGGGACAGCCCAAGAGACCCAGTACTTC	CASSESGTAQETQYF
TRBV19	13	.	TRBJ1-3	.	TGTGCCAGTAAGAGGGACTCTGGAAACACCATATATTTT	CASKRDSGNTIYF
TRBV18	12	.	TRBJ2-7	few	TGTGCCAGCTCACCACAAAGCTACGAGCAGTACTTC	CASSPQSYEQYF
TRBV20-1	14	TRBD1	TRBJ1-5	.	TGCAGTGTTAACCCCGGGACCACAGGGGAGCCCCAGCATTTT	CSVNPGTTGEPQHF
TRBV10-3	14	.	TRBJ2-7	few	TGTGCCATCAGTGCACTAAAGACTTCCTACGAGCAGTACTTC	CAISALKTSYEQYF
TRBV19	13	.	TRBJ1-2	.	TGTGCCAGTAGTCCTATACTTCTAGGTGGCTACACCTTC	CASSPILLGGYTF
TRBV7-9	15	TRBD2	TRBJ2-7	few	TGTGCCAGCAGCCCCCGGACTAGCGGGAGCGGCGAGCAGTACTTC	CASSPRTSGSGEQYF
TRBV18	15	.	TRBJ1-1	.	TGTGCCAGCTCACCCCGACAGAAGATGAACACTGAAGCTTTCTTT	CASSPRQKMNTEAFF
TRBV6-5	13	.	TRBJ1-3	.	TGTGCCAGCAGTTACACATCTGGAAACACCATATATTTT	CASSYTSGNTIYF
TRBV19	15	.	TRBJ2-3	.	TGTGCCAGTACGAAAATGACAGGTAGCACAGATACGCAGTATTTT	CASTKMTGSTDTQYF
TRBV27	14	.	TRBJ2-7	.	TGTGCCAGCAGTCTGGGGAGAGACTCCTACGAGCAGTACTTC	CASSLGRDSYEQYF
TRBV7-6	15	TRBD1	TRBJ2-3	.	TGTGCCAGCAGCTTGCCACAGGGGCGCACAGATACGCAGTATTTT	CASSLPQGRTDTQYF
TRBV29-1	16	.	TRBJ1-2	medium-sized	TGCAGCGCCGAATACTTCGGACCGGAGGAAGGCTATGGCTACACCTTC	CSAEYFGPEEGYGYTF
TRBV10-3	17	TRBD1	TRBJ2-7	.	TGTGCCATCAGTGAGAGGTATTCTGGGACAGGGGGTCGCGAGCAGTACTTC	CAISERYSGTGGREQYF
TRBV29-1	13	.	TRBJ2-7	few	TGCAGCGCCAGCGGGCAGTTTTCCTACGAGCAGTACTTC	CSASGQFSYEQYF
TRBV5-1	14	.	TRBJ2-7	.	TGCGCCAGCAGCTTAGGTCAGCCTTCCTACGAGCAGTACTTC	CASSLGQPSYEQYF
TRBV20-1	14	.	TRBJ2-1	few	TGCAGTGCCCACCGGGGGGCGGCTGGGAATGAGCAGTTCTTC	CSAHRGAAGNEQFF
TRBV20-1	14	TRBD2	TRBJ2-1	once	TGCAGTGCTAGAGAACTAGCGGGGTACAATGAGCAGTTCTTC	CSARELAGYNEQFF
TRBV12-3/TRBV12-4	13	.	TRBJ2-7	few	TGTGCCAGCAGTTTAGGTCCGGGTGGCGAGCAGTACTTC	CASSLGPGGEQYF
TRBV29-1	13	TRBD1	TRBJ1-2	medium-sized	TGCAGCGTGCGGACAGGGGAAGGCTATGGCTACACCTTC	CSVRTGEGYGYTF
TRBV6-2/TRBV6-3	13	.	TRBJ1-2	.	TGTGCCAGCAGTTTGGGGAGTCGGTATGGCTACACCTTC	CASSLGSRYGYTF
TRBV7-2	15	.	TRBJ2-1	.	TGTGCCAGCAGCTCTCAGGGATCGGGCTACAATGAGCAGTTCTTC	CASSSQGSGYNEQFF
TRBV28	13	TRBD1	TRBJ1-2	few	TGTGCCAGCAGTTTACCGACAGGGAACGGCTACACCTTC	CASSLPTGNGYTF
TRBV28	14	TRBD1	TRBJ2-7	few	TGTGCCAGCACACAGACAGGGGGCGACTACGAGCAGTACTTC	CASTQTGGDYEQYF
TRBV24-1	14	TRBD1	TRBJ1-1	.	TGTGCCACCAGACAACAGGGGGAGAACACTGAAGCTTTCTTT	CATRQQGENTEAFF
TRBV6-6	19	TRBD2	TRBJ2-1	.	TGTGCCAGCAGTTATGTAGGACTAGCGGGAGTTCGGCGAATGGATGAGCAGTTCTTC	CASSYVGLAGVRRMDEQFF
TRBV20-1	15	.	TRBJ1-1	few	TGCAGTTCGTTTCGAGACATCATACTGAACACTGAAGCTTTCTTT	CSSFRDIILNTEAFF
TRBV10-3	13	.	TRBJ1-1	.	TGTGCCATCAGTGAGAATGGCCCGAAGGGAGCTTTCTTT	CAISENGPKGAFF
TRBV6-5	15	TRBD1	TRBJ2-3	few	TGTGCCAGCAGAAACAGGGGGATGCAGACAGATACGCAGTATTTT	CASRNRGMQTDTQYF
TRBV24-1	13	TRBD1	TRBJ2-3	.	TGTGCCACCGGACAGGAGGTCACAGATACGCAGTATTTT	CATGQEVTDTQYF